Below are 30 T cell receptor beta chains sequenced from a single sample in a study of cytomegalovirus exposure and HLA in healthy donors. Researchers ran the PCR with 60 Vbeta and 13 Jbeta primers. The method was immunoSEQ multiplex PCR; TCRdb's version includes in-frame clones alone and lacks a portion of them. The sample yields about 100,000 clones, 75% to 80% seen once. The sequenced material came from PBMCs. Receptors were obtained from a man aged 55 to 70 in good health and CMV-seropositive.

CDR3 region: CATSRDRLQETQYF. The CDR3 nucleotides are TGTGCCACCAGCAGAGACCGACTGCAAGAGACCCAGTACTTC. The chain links TRBV15 to TRBJ2-5; no reliable D call. The ends were cut back, 0 bases at V and 2 bases at J, with 7 bases in the middle. Germline assignment: CDR1 LNHNV and CDR2 YYDKDF (reference sequence). The CDR3 totals 14 residues.

The DNA for the CDR3 is TGTGCCAGCAGCTTAGGGACAGGTGGTCAGCCCCAGCATTTT. It translates to CASSLGTGGQPQHF. The V call is TRBV11-2, the J call TRBJ1-5, with TRBD1 identical over 7 bases. The CDR3 is 14 residues long. Trimming at V came to 1 base and at J to 6 bases, leaving 3 bases not matched to a gene. Germline CDR1 is SGHAT and CDR2 is FQNNGV.

This sequence joins TRBV10-2 and TRBJ2-5, with D possibly TRBD2 on 6 matching bases. Germline loops: CDR1 WSHSY, CDR2 SAAADI. The CDR3 is 15 residues long. Between the trimmed V and J ends, which lost 2 bases and 3 bases, there was a span of 13 bases. In DNA, the CDR3 is TGCGCCAGCAGTGAGGCCCCGGAGGGCGAAGAGACCCAGTACTTC. Translated: CASSEAPEGEETQYF.

This clone was observed a few times. The chain recombines TRBV28 with TRBJ1-2; possible D gene TRBD1, 5 bases. The CDR3 runs 16 residues. In germline, CDR1 is MDHEN, CDR2 SYDVKM. The V end was cut by 6 bases, the J end by 2 bases, with 19 bases between. CDR3 coding DNA: TGTGCCAGCAGCCCGCCGGGGGGACTATCAAACTATGGCTACACCTTC. Its protein product is CASSPPGGLSNYGYTF.

The chain has TRBV6-5 and TRBJ1-6; unclear D gene. In germline, CDR1 is MNHEY, CDR2 SVGAGI. This CDR3 has 16 amino acids. V gave up 0 bases and J gave up 0 bases, with 6 bases separating them. CDR3 bases: TGTGCCAGCAGTTACTCCCGGAGCTCCTATAATTCACCCCTCCACTTT. Amino acids: CASSYSRSSYNSPLHF.

The V and J genes are TRBV18 and TRBJ2-5; maybe TRBD1 (5 bases). Between the trimmed V and J ends, which lost 3 bases and 5 bases, there was a span of 10 bases. The V gene's germline CDR1 is KGHSH and CDR2 LQKENI. The CDR3 is made up of 13 amino acids. CDR3 region: CASSPQGMETQYF. The CDR3 DNA reads TGTGCCAGCTCACCGCAGGGTATGGAGACCCAGTACTTC.

V is TRBV5-1 and J is TRBJ2-5; 7 positions agree with TRBD1. Trimming took 3 bases from V and 1 from J; bases not matched to a gene: 9. The germline CDR1 and CDR2 sequences are SGHRS and YFSETQ. This CDR3 spans 16 amino acids. CDR3 DNA sequence: TGCGCCAGCAGCTCCGGGACAGCAGGCCCCCAAGAGACCCAGTACTTC. Protein: CASSSGTAGPQETQYF.

The chain uses TRBV5-1 and TRBJ2-1, with TRBD1 as a possible D gene (5 bases). The CDR3 covers 13 residues. CDR1 SGHRS and CDR2 YFSETQ come from the germline V gene. V dropped 4 bases and J dropped 5 bases, with 10 bases sitting between them. The chain's CDR3 is CASSPQVNNEQFF. CDR3 in DNA: TGCGCCAGCAGCCCACAGGTTAACAATGAGCAGTTCTTC.

This clone has more than one count but fewer than ten. V is TRBV6-5 and J is TRBJ1-1, with D possibly TRBD1 on 6 matching bases. V lost 0 bases to trimming and J lost 6 bases, with 8 bases between them. Looked up from germline, CDR1 is MNHEY and CDR2 is SVGAGI. CDR3 length: 13 residues. For the CDR3, the DNA is TGTGCCAGCAGTTACTCGACAGGCCCTGAAGCTTTCTTT. It encodes CASSYSTGPEAFF.

The V and J genes are TRBV27 and TRBJ1-5; D perhaps matches TRBD1 (5 bases). The V gene lost 5 bases and the J gene lost 9 bases, with 23 bases spanning the gap. The CDR3 is 16 amino acids. Per germline, CDR1 MNHEY and CDR2 SMNVEV (reference sequence). The CDR3 sequence is CASSGDSGRGYRPQHF. As DNA, the CDR3 is TGTGCCAGCAGTGGGGACTCCGGACGTGGCTATCGGCCCCAGCATTTT.

The chain links TRBV4-2 to TRBJ2-3; 10 nucleotides line up with TRBD2. Per the germline V gene, CDR1 is LGHNA and CDR2 is YNFKEQ. The CDR3 has 17 residues. V was clipped by 0 bases and J by 5 bases; unmatched bases: 8. Here the CDR3 DNA reads TGTGCCAGCAGCCAAGATCCCAGCGGGGGGGCCGGAGATACGCAGTATTTT. Encoded protein: CASSQDPSGGAGDTQYF.

The V call is TRBV27, the J call TRBJ2-5; D may be TRBD1 (6 bases). The CDR3 is made up of 13 amino acids. In germline, CDR1 is MNHEY, CDR2 SMNVEV (reference sequence). Between the trimmed V and J ends, which lost 5 bases and 2 bases, there was a span of 9 bases. CDR3 sequence (DNA): TGTGCCAGCAGTGGACAGAAACAAGAGACCCAGTACTTC. Its translation is CASSGQKQETQYF.

The V and J genes are TRBV6-1 and TRBJ2-7; D is perhaps TRBD2 (6 bases). V dropped 7 bases and J dropped 0 bases, with 16 bases sitting between them. The CDR3 length is 15 residues. Looked up from germline, CDR1 is MNHNS and CDR2 is SASEGT. The CDR3 reads CASNVGTSLSYEQYF. The CDR3 region has the DNA TGTGCCAGCAACGTTGGGACTTCCCTCTCCTACGAGCAGTACTTC.

The chain employs TRBV6-6 and TRBJ2-7, with a tentative D call TRBD1 (6 bases). Per germline, CDR1 MNHNY and CDR2 SVGAGI (reference sequence). V gave up 5 bases and J gave up 2 bases, with 19 bases separating them. The length of the CDR3 is 16 residues. CDR3 in amino acids: CASSPRVQGLTYEQYF. CDR3 sequence (DNA): TGTGCCAGCAGTCCCCGGGTACAGGGCCTAACCTACGAGCAGTACTTC.

V and J are TRBV5-8 and TRBJ1-2, with TRBD1 matching over 7 bases. Trimming removed 3 bases from V and 6 bases from J; junction bases left unmatched: 5. Germline values: CDR1 SGHTS, CDR2 YDEGEE. CDR3 size: 13 residues. CDR3 nucleotides: TGTGCCAGCAGCTCAACAGGGGATGATGGCTACACCTTC. Protein: CASSSTGDDGYTF. Full variable domain (missing parts from reference TRBV5-8 and TRBJ1-2): EAGVTQSPTHLIKTRGQQATLRCSPISGHTSVYWYQQALGLGLQFLLWYDEGEERNRGNFPPRFSGRQFPNYSSELNVNALELEDSALYLCASSSTGDDGYTFGSGTRLTVV.

J is TRBJ2-7 and V is TRBV10-3; 8 positions agree with TRBD1. There are 16 residues in the CDR3. The J segment lost 7 bases and the V segment lost 7 bases, leaving 18 bases of the junction unmatched. Germline assignment: CDR1 ENHRY and CDR2 SYGVKD. The CDR3 here is CAIKKTGAPVAEEQYF. The CDR3 DNA reads TGTGCCATCAAGAAGACAGGGGCCCCAGTGGCGGAAGAGCAGTACTTC.

The chain combines TRBV5-1 with TRBJ1-1, with a possible D match to TRBD1 (5 bases). This CDR3 region has 12 residues. CDR1 SGHRS and CDR2 YFSETQ come from the germline V gene. With 5 bases removed from V and 3 bases from J, the gap between germline ends came to 8 bases. Here the CDR3 DNA reads TGCGCCAGCAGATCGGGGGACACTGAAGCTTTCTTT. It is translated as CASRSGDTEAFF.

The chain employs TRBV4-2 and TRBJ2-3; D is uncertain. Per germline, CDR1 LGHNA and CDR2 YNFKEQ. Trimming cost V 0 bases and J 0 bases, with 7 bases left between them. The CDR3 length is 15 residues. The CDR3 is CASSQDYGSTDTQYF. CDR3 sequence (DNA): TGTGCCAGCAGCCAAGATTACGGTAGCACAGATACGCAGTATTTT.

The chain couples TRBV7-9 to TRBJ1-6; D is perhaps TRBD1 (5 bases). The CDR3 loop spans 12 amino acids. Trimming removed 4 bases from V and 14 bases from J, with 12 bases in between. The germline gives CDR1 SEHNR, CDR2 FQNEAQ (reference sequence). The CDR3 loop reads CASSSGGVTLHF. For the CDR3, the DNA is TGTGCCAGCAGCTCCGGGGGGGTGACCCTCCACTTT.

V usage is TRBV9 and J usage is TRBJ2-7; 10 nucleotides match TRBD1. Unmatched junction bases numbered 8, after V lost 0 bases and J lost 5 bases. The CDR3 contains 16 residues. Germline CDR1 reads SGDLS; CDR2 reads YYNGEE. The CDR3 DNA reads TGTGCCAGCAGCGTAGTTGGGGACAGGGGACTCGACGAGCAGTACTTC. Residues: CASSVVGDRGLDEQYF. The full variable domain, rest sourced from reference TRBV9 and TRBJ2-7, is DSGVTQTPKHLITATGQRVTLRCSPRSGDLSVYWYQQSLDQGLQFLIQYYNGEERAKGNILERFSAQQFPDLHSELNLSSLELGDSALYFCASSVVGDRGLDEQYFGPGTRLTVT.

The chain carries TRBV29-1 and TRBJ2-5; D is perhaps TRBD1 (6 bases). V lost 2 bases and J lost 1, with 8 bases in between. Germline-derived CDR1 and CDR2 are SQVTM and ANQGSEA. The CDR3 is made up of 13 amino acids. The CDR3 protein is CSVETTGQETQYF. The CDR3 coding sequence is TGCAGCGTTGAAACGACAGGCCAAGAGACCCAGTACTTC.

The chain uses TRBV4-3 and TRBJ2-1; 9 positions agree with TRBD2. From germline, CDR1 is LGHNA and CDR2 YSLEER. The CDR3 contains 16 residues. The trim removed 3 bases at V and 2 bases at J, leaving 5 bases unmatched. This CDR3 is CASSQIAGATYNEQFF. The CDR3 region has the DNA TGCGCCAGCAGCCAGATAGCGGGGGCTACCTACAATGAGCAGTTCTTC.

The chain couples TRBV9 to TRBJ2-7; weak D call: TRBD1 (6 bases). Germline CDR1 is SGDLS and CDR2 is YYNGEE. The CDR3 has 16 amino acids. Trimming removed 4 bases from V and 2 bases from J, with 19 bases in between. The CDR3 sequence: CASSTTWGRSPYEQYF. CDR3 nucleotide sequence: TGTGCCAGCAGCACCACTTGGGGGCGATCTCCCTACGAGCAGTACTTC.

About this clone: The junction does not match germline at one end; this may be a read error. The chain carries TRBV30 and TRBJ1-1, with 11 bases identical to TRBD1. This CDR3 comprises 12 residues. Per germline, CDR1 GTSNPN and CDR2 SVGIG (reference sequence). CDR3 residues: CVWGQGGTEAFF. The CDR3 nucleotides are TGTGTCTGGGGACAGGGGGGAACTGAAGCTTTCTTT. The complete variable domain, with remaining parts taken from reference TRBV30 and TRBJ1-1, reads SQTIHQWPATLVQPVGSPLSLECTVEGTSNPNLYWYRQAAGRGLQLLFYSVGIGQISSEVPQNLSASRPQDRQFILSSKKLLLSDSGFYLCVWGQGGTEAFFGQGTRLTVV.

The rearrangement links TRBV5-1 to TRBJ1-6, with TRBD1 identical over 7 bases. The V segment lost 0 bases and the J segment 1 base; nucleotides outside the gene matches: 4. The CDR3 is 17 amino acids. Germline lookup yields CDR1 SGHRS and CDR2 YFSETQ. In DNA form, the CDR3 reads TGCGCCAGCAGCTTGGGGGTACAGGGGTCCTATAATTCACCCCTCCACTTT. This encodes CASSLGVQGSYNSPLHF. The full variable domain, in which reference TRBV5-1 and TRBJ1-6 provide the parts outside the CDR3, is KAGVTQTPRYLIKTRGQQVTLSCSPISGHRSVSWYQQTPGQGLQFLFEYFSETQRNKGNFPGRFSGRQFSNSRSEMNVSTLELGDSALYLCASSLGVQGSYNSPLHFGNGTRLTVT.

The chain has TRBV19 and TRBJ2-3, with 8 bases that match TRBD1. The J segment lost 9 bases and the V segment lost 6 bases, leaving 5 bases of the junction unmatched. Germline CDR1 reads LNHDA; CDR2 reads SQIVND (reference sequence). The CDR3 spans 12 residues. The CDR3 sequence: CASSLDRGTQYF. For the CDR3, the DNA is TGTGCCAGTAGCCTTGACAGGGGAACGCAGTATTTT.

V and J are TRBV7-8 and TRBJ1-2; a weak D match, TRBD1 (5 bases). Trimming shortened V by 4 bases and J by 2 bases, and 14 bases separated the two germline ends. This CDR3 has 15 residues. Looked up from germline, CDR1 is SGHVS and CDR2 is FQNEAQ. The CDR3 spells CASSSKRGRNYGYTF. CDR3 bases: TGTGCCAGCAGCTCGAAAAGGGGCAGAAACTATGGCTACACCTTC.

The gene calls are TRBV5-1 and TRBJ2-5; D is possibly TRBD1 (6 bases). The CDR3 has 17 residues. The ends were cut back, 0 bases at V and 5 bases at J, with 20 bases in the middle. Germline CDR1 and CDR2: SGHRS and YFSETQ. The CDR3 is CASSLAPSAGARETQYF. DNA of the CDR3: TGCGCCAGCAGCTTGGCTCCGAGCGCAGGGGCACGGGAGACCCAGTACTTC. Filled out from reference TRBV5-1 and TRBJ2-5, the complete variable domain reads KAGVTQTPRYLIKTRGQQVTLSCSPISGHRSVSWYQQTPGQGLQFLFEYFSETQRNKGNFPGRFSGRQFSNSRSEMNVSTLELGDSALYLCASSLAPSAGARETQYFGPGTRLLVL.

V gene TRBV5-4 combines with J gene TRBJ2-3, with D maybe TRBD1 (5 bases). The CDR3 runs to 14 residues. Germline assignment: CDR1 SGHNT and CDR2 YYREEE (reference sequence). Trimming removed 0 bases at V and 3 bases at J, with 8 bases between. CDR3 region: CASSLAQGTDTQYF. CDR3 nucleotide sequence: TGTGCCAGCAGCTTGGCTCAGGGTACAGATACGCAGTATTTT. Variable domain in full (rest from reference TRBV5-4 and TRBJ2-3): ETGVTQSPTHLIKTRGQQVTLRCSSQSGHNTVSWYQQALGQGPQFIFQYYREEENGRGNFPPRFSGLQFPNYSSELNVNALELDDSALYLCASSLAQGTDTQYFGPGTRLTVL.

Details on this clone: The junction does not match germline at one end; this may be a read error. The chain combines TRBV7-9 with TRBJ2-1; 12 bases agree with TRBD2. The CDR3 runs to 18 residues. The V gene's germline CDR1 is SEHNR and CDR2 FQNEAQ (reference sequence). DNA of the CDR3: TGTTCCAGCAGCTCCCTACTAGCGGGGGGCGGGTACTACAATGAGCAGTTCTTC. Amino acid sequence: CSSSSLLAGGGYYNEQFF.